According to its frequency, the clone carrying this TCR beta chain is medium-sized. The antigen is undetermined. The germline V gene has CDR1 SQVTM and CDR2 ANQGSEA. The CDR3 contains 13 residues. The source of the sample is a study of T cell clusters in autoimmune cytopenias. TRB was amplified from roughly 250 ng of peripheral blood genomic DNA per sample. One tube held mixed TRB-A and TRB-B primer pools for touch-down PCR. One entry per CDR3 protein, without DNA, is what TCRdb gives after re-calling the multiplex PCR reads. The repertoire table contains about 6,300 distinct CDR3 sequences. The study's findings and limits: Clustering suggested that physiological T cell clusters were missing in primary autoimmune cytopenia patients.

Another study also made use of these data, one on T cell repertoires in aging, cancer and after chemotherapy. That report notes: Repeat sampling of healthy donors over several months to years showed clear clonal overlap.

The V and J genes are TRBV29-1 and TRBJ2-7; TCRdb returns TRBD1, unconfirmable since there is no DNA. The sample comprised peripheral blood. This sequence was found in a human donor in good health. This chain's CDR3 is CSVQPPGIYEQYF.